Listed here are 2 T cell receptor beta chains from one sample, sequenced in a study of cytomegalovirus exposure and HLA in healthy donors. With 60 Vbeta and 13 Jbeta primers, the PCR was carried out. Libraries were prepared by immunoSEQ multiplex PCR; TCRdb keeps only in-frame clonotypes and omits some of them. The data hold some 160,000 clones, with almost 85% observed a single time. Material: PBMCs. These TCRs come from a woman aged 50 to 60 in good health and CMV-seronegative.

Of note for this clone: A junction boundary mismatches the germline segment, possibly from a read error. The chain carries TRBV7-8 and TRBJ1-5; possible D gene TRBD1, 6 bases. This CDR3 has 17 residues. Germline V gene lookup returns CDR1 SGHVS and CDR2 FQNEAQ. This CDR3 is CASRLGQKAERNQPQHF. CDR3 in DNA: TGTGCCAGCAGACTCGGACAGAAGGCGGAAAGAAATCAGCCTCAGCATTTT.

This clone was counted between two and nine times. This chain uses TRBV10-2 with TRBJ1-5; TRBD1 aligns across 7 bases. The CDR3 length is 15 residues. Germline V gives CDR1 WSHSY, CDR2 SAAADI. Trimming removed 4 bases from V and 4 bases from J; junction bases left unmatched: 7. The DNA for the CDR3 is TGCGCCAGCAGTGTCTCGGACAGGAGGAATCAGCCCCAGCATTTT. Its translation is CASSVSDRRNQPQHF.